This T cell receptor beta chain was captured by sequencing in a study of CD8+ T cells in alopecia areata. The overall study: Once tofacitinib had been taken for 6 to 18 months, 6 months off drug followed. Whole-study findings and limits: It was lesional scalp, especially alopecia totalis/universalis, that showed higher clonality than normal scalp.

The V and J ends lost 5 bases and 5 bases, in that order; junction bases with no gene match: 2. CDR1 is SGHVS, CDR2 FQNEAQ, per germline. This CDR3 spans 14 amino acids. The authors sorted CD4+ and CD8+ T cells from PBMCs. On this clone itself: Its antigen is not identified.

Once RNA had been extracted, it was reverse transcribed into cDNA to act as the sequencing template. Sequencing used immunoSEQ multiplex PCR; TCRdb keeps in-frame clones, though not all of them. Of roughly 200,000 clones in the sample, 63% were seen once. This chain links TRBV7-8 with TRBJ2-2, with 10 bases identical to TRBD1. The material was CD4+ T cells sorted from blood, obtained at week 0. This clonotype originated in a human donor with alopecia areata. The CDR3 region has the DNA TGTGCCAGCAGCCCGGGACAGGGGACCGGGGAGCTGTTTTTT. Translating gives CASSPGQGTGELFF.